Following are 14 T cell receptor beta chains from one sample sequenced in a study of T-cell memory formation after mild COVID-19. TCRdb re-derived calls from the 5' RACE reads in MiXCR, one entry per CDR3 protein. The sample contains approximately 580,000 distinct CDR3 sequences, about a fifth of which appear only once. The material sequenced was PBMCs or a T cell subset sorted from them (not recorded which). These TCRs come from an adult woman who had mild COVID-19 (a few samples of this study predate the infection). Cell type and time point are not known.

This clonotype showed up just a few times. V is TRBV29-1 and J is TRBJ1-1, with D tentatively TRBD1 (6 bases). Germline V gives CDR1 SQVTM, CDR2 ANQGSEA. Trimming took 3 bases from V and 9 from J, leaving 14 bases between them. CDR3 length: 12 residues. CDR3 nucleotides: TGCAGCGTTGATTTGGCCAGGGGTAAAGCTTTCTTT. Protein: CSVDLARGKAFF.

As DNA, the CDR3 is TGTGCCAGCAGCTTAGCCCAGGGGGCAGGCGAGCAGTACTTC. Residues: CASSLAQGAGEQYF. The chain carries TRBV7-2 and TRBJ2-7; 8 positions agree with TRBD1. This CDR3 spans 14 amino acids. Trimming took 0 bases from V and 6 from J; bases not matched to a gene: 4. Germline CDR1 reads SGHTA; CDR2 reads FQGNSA.

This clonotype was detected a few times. The chain's CDR3 is CSARVSTSSSTDTQYF. The CDR3 nucleotides are TGCAGTGCTAGAGTCTCGACTAGCTCTAGCACAGATACGCAGTATTTT. The chain uses TRBV20-1 and TRBJ2-3, with TRBD2 identical over 7 bases. Trimming at V came to 1 base and at J to 0 bases, leaving 7 bases not matched to a gene. CDR1 and CDR2 from the germline V gene are DFQATT and SNEGSKA (reference sequence). CDR3 size: 16 residues.

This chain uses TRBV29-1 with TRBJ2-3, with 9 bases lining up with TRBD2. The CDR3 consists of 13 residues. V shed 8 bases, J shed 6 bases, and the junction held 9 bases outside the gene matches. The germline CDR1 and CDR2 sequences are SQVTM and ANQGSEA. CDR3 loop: CSLEREVGDTQYF. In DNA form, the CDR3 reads TGCAGCCTAGAGCGGGAGGTCGGGGATACGCAGTATTTT.

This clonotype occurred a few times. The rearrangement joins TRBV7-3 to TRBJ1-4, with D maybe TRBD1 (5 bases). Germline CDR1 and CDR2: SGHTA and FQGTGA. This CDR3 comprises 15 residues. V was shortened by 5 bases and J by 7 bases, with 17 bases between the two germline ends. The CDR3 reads CASSPTGGGGEKLFF. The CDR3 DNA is TGTGCCAGCAGCCCTACGGGGGGAGGCGGTGAAAAACTGTTTTTT.

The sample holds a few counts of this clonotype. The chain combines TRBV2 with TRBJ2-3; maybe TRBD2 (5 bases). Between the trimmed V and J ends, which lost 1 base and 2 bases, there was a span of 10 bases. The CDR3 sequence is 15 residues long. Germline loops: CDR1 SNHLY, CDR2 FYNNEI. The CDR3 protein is CASSEELRVTDTQYF. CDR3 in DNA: TGTGCCAGCAGTGAAGAGCTGCGGGTCACAGATACGCAGTATTTT.

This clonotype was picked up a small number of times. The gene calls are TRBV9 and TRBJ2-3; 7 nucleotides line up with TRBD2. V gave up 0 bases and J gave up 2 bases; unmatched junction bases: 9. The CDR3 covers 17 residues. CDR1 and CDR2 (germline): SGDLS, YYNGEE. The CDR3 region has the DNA TGTGCCAGCAGCGTAGCTGAATCTAGCGGCCTCACAGATACGCAGTATTTT. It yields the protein CASSVAESSGLTDTQYF.

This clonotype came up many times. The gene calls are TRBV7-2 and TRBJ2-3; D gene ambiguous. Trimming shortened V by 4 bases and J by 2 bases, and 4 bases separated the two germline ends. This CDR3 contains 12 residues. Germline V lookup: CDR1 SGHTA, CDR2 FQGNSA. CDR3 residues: CASSSFTDTQYF. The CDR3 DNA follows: TGTGCCAGCAGCTCCTTCACAGATACGCAGTATTTT.

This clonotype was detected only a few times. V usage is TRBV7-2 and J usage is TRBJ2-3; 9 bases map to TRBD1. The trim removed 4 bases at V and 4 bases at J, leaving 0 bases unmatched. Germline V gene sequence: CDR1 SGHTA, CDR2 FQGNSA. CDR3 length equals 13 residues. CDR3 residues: CASSWTGADTQYF. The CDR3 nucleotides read TGTGCCAGCAGCTGGACAGGGGCAGATACGCAGTATTTT.

The CDR3 reads CASSSAPADYYEQYF. CDR3 DNA: TGTGCCAGCAGCTCAGCCCCGGCCGATTACTACGAGCAGTACTTC. V is TRBV7-2 and J is TRBJ2-7; D remains ambiguous. V lost 4 bases and J 3 bases, leaving 16 bases between the germline ends. The CDR3 loop spans 15 amino acids. The germline gives CDR1 SGHTA, CDR2 FQGNSA.

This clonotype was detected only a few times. Here the CDR3 reads CASSLARGGPDQPQHF. The DNA of the CDR3 is TGTGCCAGCAGTTTAGCGCGTGGGGGGCCCGATCAGCCCCAGCATTTT. The rearrangement links TRBV12-3 or TRBV12-4 to TRBJ1-5, with TRBD1 as a possible D gene (6 bases). The V and J ends lost 0 bases and 5 bases respectively, with 14 bases between them. This CDR3 spans 16 amino acids.

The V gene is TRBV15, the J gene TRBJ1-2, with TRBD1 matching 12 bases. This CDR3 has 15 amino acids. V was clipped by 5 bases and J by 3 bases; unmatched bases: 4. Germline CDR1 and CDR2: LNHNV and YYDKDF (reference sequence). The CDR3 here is CATSGGTGGYYGYTF. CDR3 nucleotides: TGTGCCACCAGCGGCGGGACAGGGGGCTACTATGGCTACACCTTC.

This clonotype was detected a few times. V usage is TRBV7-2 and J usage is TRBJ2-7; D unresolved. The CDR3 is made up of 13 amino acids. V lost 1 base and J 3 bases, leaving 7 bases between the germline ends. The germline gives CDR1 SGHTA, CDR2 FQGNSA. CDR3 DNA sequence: TGTGCCAGCAGCTTAGAACGGAACTACGAGCAGTACTTC. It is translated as CASSLERNYEQYF.

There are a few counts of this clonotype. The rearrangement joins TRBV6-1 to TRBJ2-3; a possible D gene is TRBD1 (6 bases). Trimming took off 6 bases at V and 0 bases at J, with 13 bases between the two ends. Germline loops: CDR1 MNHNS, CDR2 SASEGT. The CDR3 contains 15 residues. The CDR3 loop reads CASRERTASTDTQYF. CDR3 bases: TGTGCCAGCAGAGAACGGACAGCTAGCACAGATACGCAGTATTTT.